A selection of T cell receptor beta chains follows, all from one sample in a study of cytomegalovirus exposure and HLA in healthy donors. TCRdb keeps only in-frame clones here, not all; method: immunoSEQ multiplex PCR. The sample consists of about 140,000 clones, 75% to 85% of them appearing once. The sample was PBMCs. The receptors stem from a woman aged 45-59 years in good health and CMV-seropositive. The CDR3 runs from the conserved cysteine through the conserved F or W. D genes are given only for firm matches. Rows may omit the clone size; those that give it use once, few, many or a size class.

V gene,D gene,CDR3 length,clone size,J gene,CDR3 protein,CDR3 DNA
TRBV5-4,TRBD2,14,few,TRBJ2-5,CASKVRTSQETQYF,TGTGCCAGCAAGGTGCGGACTAGCCAAGAGACCCAGTACTTC
TRBV28,.,19,.,TRBJ2-7,CASSLVARAPGLRIYEQYF,TGTGCCAGCAGTTTAGTGGCCCGGGCCCCGGGACTCCGGATCTACGAGCAGTACTTC
TRBV7-8,.,14,.,TRBJ1-1,CASSPRWAYTEAFF,TGTGCCAGCAGTCCCCGTTGGGCGTACACTGAAGCTTTCTTT
TRBV29-1,.,14,.,TRBJ1-2,CSVEGAGLAYGYTF,TGCAGCGTTGAAGGTGCAGGGTTGGCCTATGGCTACACCTTC
TRBV7-9,.,13,.,TRBJ2-7,CSSSLEDSYEQYF,TGTTCCAGCAGCTTAGAGGACAGCTACGAGCAGTACTTC
TRBV19,TRBD1,14,few,TRBJ1-1,CASTTGQGYTEAFF,TGTGCCAGTACCACCGGACAGGGGTACACTGAAGCTTTCTTT
TRBV4-2,.,15,.,TRBJ1-1,CASSQAWQSNTEAFF,TGTGCCAGCAGCCAAGCCTGGCAGTCCAACACTGAAGCTTTCTTT
TRBV27,.,15,few,TRBJ2-1,CASSLEDPSYNEQFF,TGTGCCAGCAGTTTGGAGGACCCTTCCTACAATGAGCAGTTCTTC
TRBV18,.,11,.,TRBJ1-1,CASSLRESAFF,TGTGCCAGCTCACTTCGGGAGTCGGCTTTCTTT
TRBV2,.,18,.,TRBJ1-4,CASKARAGESATNEKLFF,TGTGCCAGCAAAGCGCGGGCTGGGGAATCCGCAACTAATGAAAAACTGTTTTTT
TRBV4-1,.,16,.,TRBJ1-2,CASSQMARGRGPGYTF,TGCGCCAGCAGCCAAATGGCCCGAGGTAGGGGTCCTGGCTACACCTTC
TRBV19,.,14,.,TRBJ2-2,CASSIDLGTGELFF,TGTGCCAGTAGTATAGATCTAGGAACCGGGGAGCTGTTTTTT
TRBV10-3,TRBD1,16,.,TRBJ1-2,CAISESSGGLNYGYTF,TGTGCCATCAGTGAGTCCTCAGGGGGCCTTAACTATGGCTACACCTTC
TRBV5-6,TRBD2,17,.,TRBJ2-1,CASSFSGGALGNNEQFF,TGTGCCAGCAGCTTTAGCGGGGGGGCGCTTGGAAACAATGAGCAGTTCTTC
TRBV2,.,14,few,TRBJ2-7,CASKQNRGGDEQYF,TGTGCCAGCAAACAAAACAGGGGGGGGGACGAGCAGTACTTC
TRBV11-2,TRBD2,16,.,TRBJ2-3,CASSLQLAGGGHTQYF,TGTGCCAGCAGCTTACAACTAGCGGGGGGGGGCCATACGCAGTATTTT
TRBV11-2,.,13,.,TRBJ2-5,CASRLAKRETQYF,TGTGCCAGCAGGCTAGCGAAGCGAGAGACCCAGTACTTC
TRBV6-1,TRBD2,18,.,TRBJ2-5,CASSEGLTSGGYQETQYF,TGTGCCAGCAGTGAAGGGTTAACTAGCGGGGGTTACCAAGAGACCCAGTACTTC
TRBV11-2,TRBD1,15,few,TRBJ1-2,CASRQDRGLNYGYTF,TGTGCCAGCAGACAGGACAGGGGGTTAAATTATGGCTACACCTTC
TRBV7-9,.,16,.,TRBJ1-3,CSSSPPPPQGANTIYF,TGTTCCAGCAGCCCACCCCCGCCACAGGGTGCAAACACCATATATTTT
TRBV19,TRBD1,16,once,TRBJ2-6,CASRTGGSAGANVLTF,TGTGCCAGTAGGACAGGGGGCAGCGCTGGGGCCAACGTCCTGACTTTC
TRBV5-1,TRBD2,13,.,TRBJ2-3,CASSLAGAPTQYF,TGCGCCAGCAGCCTAGCGGGGGCACCGACGCAGTATTTT
TRBV11-3,TRBD1,17,.,TRBJ2-2,CASSLDVGQANTGELFF,TGTGCCAGCAGCTTAGATGTCGGACAGGCGAACACCGGGGAGCTGTTTTTT
TRBV27,TRBD1,16,.,TRBJ1-5,CASRQNRGGSHQPQHF,TGTGCCAGCAGGCAAAACAGGGGGGGGTCCCATCAGCCCCAGCATTTT
TRBV6-1,TRBD1,13,.,TRBJ1-2,CASRATGDYGYTF,TGTGCCAGCAGGGCGACAGGGGACTATGGCTACACCTTC
TRBV4-2,TRBD1,17,.,TRBJ2-1,CASSQGKDRGFGNEQFF,TGTGCCAGCAGCCAAGGGAAGGACAGGGGGTTCGGGAATGAGCAGTTCTTC
TRBV19,.,14,.,TRBJ1-6,CASHGRSGNSPLHF,TGTGCCAGTCACGGACGGTCGGGGAATTCACCCCTCCACTTT
TRBV30,.,15,.,TRBJ1-6,CAWSVPSPYNSPLHF,TGTGCCTGGAGTGTCCCGAGCCCCTATAATTCACCCCTCCACTTT
TRBV6-6,TRBD1,16,.,TRBJ2-3,CASGKQGRGFTDTQYF,TGTGCCAGCGGCAAACAGGGGCGCGGGTTCACAGATACGCAGTATTTT
TRBV5-4,.,16,.,TRBJ1-1,CASSRGGETSITEAFF,TGTGCCAGCAGCCGGGGGGGGGAGACCTCGATCACTGAAGCTTTCTTT
TRBV19,.,15,.,TRBJ1-5,CASSIEQNANQPQHF,TGTGCCAGTAGTATTGAACAGAATGCCAATCAGCCCCAGCATTTT
TRBV5-5,.,15,.,TRBJ1-2,CASSWVDRSVYGYTF,TGTGCCAGCAGCTGGGTCGACAGGTCGGTTTATGGCTACACCTTC
TRBV25-1,.,14,few,TRBJ2-5,CASSEQTTKETQYF,TGTGCCAGCAGTGAACAGACTACCAAAGAGACCCAGTACTTC
TRBV5-1,.,15,few,TRBJ2-2,CASSLTGTYTGELFF,TGCGCCAGCAGCTTAACCGGGACTTACACCGGGGAGCTGTTTTTT
TRBV9,TRBD1,16,.,TRBJ1-6,CASSVHGQGGNSPLHF,TGTGCCAGCAGCGTACACGGACAGGGGGGGAATTCACCCCTCCACTTT
TRBV11-2,TRBD2,17,.,TRBJ2-3,CASSLTKRLAGTDTQYF,TGTGCCAGCAGCCTAACTAAACGACTAGCGGGGACAGATACGCAGTATTTT
TRBV15,TRBD1,16,.,TRBJ2-2,CATSTPGQVNTGELFF,TGTGCCACCAGCACACCGGGACAGGTGAACACCGGGGAGCTGTTTTTT
TRBV5-1,.,16,.,TRBJ1-3,CASKSGLGEAGNTIYF,TGCGCCAGCAAAAGTGGGTTGGGAGAAGCTGGAAACACCATATATTTT